These T cell receptor beta chains were read from a single sample in a study of regulatory T cells in long-lasting Graves disease. TCRdb reprocessed the multiplex PCR reads with MiXCR, giving one entry per CDR3 protein. The sample contains about 470,000 distinct CDR3 sequences, just under 15% of which appear only once. These same data were also listed under a study on T cells in Graves' hyperthyroidism and ophthalmopathy.

The sequencing used peripheral blood mononuclear cells (PBMCs), collected at new diagnosis, from a patient treated with antithyroid drugs. All receptors come from a woman aged 30 to 39 with Graves disease. CDR3s include the opening cysteine and the closing phenylalanine or tryptophan. D genes are given only for firm matches. The size field reads once, few, many, or a class for an expanded clone.

len	j_gene	abundance	d_gene	v_gene	CDR3nt	CDR3aa
13	TRBJ2-5	many	.	TRBV9	TGTGCCAGCAGCGTAGACCTCCAAGAGACCCAGTACTTC	CASSVDLQETQYF
15	TRBJ2-5	few	TRBD1	TRBV5-4	TGTGCCAGCAGCTTGTACCACAGGGGCCAAGAGACCCAGTACTTC	CASSLYHRGQETQYF
15	TRBJ1-1	many	.	TRBV5-1	TGCGCCAGCAGCTTGGAGGGTCCTACGAACACTGAAGCTTTCTTT	CASSLEGPTNTEAFF
15	TRBJ2-7	few	TRBD2	TRBV11-2	TGTGCCAGCAGCCCGAAGTCGGGAGGCTTCTACGAGCAGTACTTC	CASSPKSGGFYEQYF
12	TRBJ2-3	many	.	TRBV6-1	TGTGCCAGCGGGGAGTTGGCAGATACGCAGTATTTT	CASGELADTQYF
16	TRBJ2-1	few	TRBD2	TRBV24-1	TGTGCCACCAGTGTCGCGGGAGGTCACTCCTACAATGAGCAGTTCTTC	CATSVAGGHSYNEQFF
13	TRBJ1-4	many	.	TRBV3-1	TGTGCCAGCATCGGAGGCGGGAATGAAAAACTGTTTTTT	CASIGGGNEKLFF
14	TRBJ2-5	many	TRBD2	TRBV28	TGTGCCAGCACGGGACTAGCGGGATATGGGACCCAGTACTTC	CASTGLAGYGTQYF
14	TRBJ2-1	many	TRBD2	TRBV29-1	TGCAGCGTTGCGTATCTAGCGGGAGTGGGGGAGCAGTTCTTC	CSVAYLAGVGEQFF
11	TRBJ2-1	many	.	TRBV30	TGTGCCTGGGACCTTAGCGGAGCCCAGTTCTTC	CAWDLSGAQFF